This T cell receptor beta chain was profiled in a study of blood T cell repertoires in COVID-19. Looking at the study overall: Material from acute and convalescent COVID-19 was sourced from the United States, Italy and Spain.

Sequencing used immunoSEQ multiplex PCR; TCRdb keeps in-frame clones, though not all of them. The data show 200,000 or so clones, with 70% to 85% seen just once and over 2% held by the top ten. The source of this sequence is a man between 35 and 55 years old who had recovered from COVID-19. The specimen was peripheral blood.

The CDR3 sequence: CASGLGVGVAGEKLFF. The DNA for the CDR3 is TGTGCTAGTGGTTTGGGGGTGGGGGTAGCGGGAGAAAAACTGTTTTTT. The J gene is TRBJ1-4, the V gene TRBV12-5, with D tentatively TRBD1 (5 bases). The CDR3 length is 16 residues. Germline V gene sequence: CDR1 LGHNT, CDR2 FRNRAP. V was cut by 1 base and J by 8 bases, with 17 bases left in between.